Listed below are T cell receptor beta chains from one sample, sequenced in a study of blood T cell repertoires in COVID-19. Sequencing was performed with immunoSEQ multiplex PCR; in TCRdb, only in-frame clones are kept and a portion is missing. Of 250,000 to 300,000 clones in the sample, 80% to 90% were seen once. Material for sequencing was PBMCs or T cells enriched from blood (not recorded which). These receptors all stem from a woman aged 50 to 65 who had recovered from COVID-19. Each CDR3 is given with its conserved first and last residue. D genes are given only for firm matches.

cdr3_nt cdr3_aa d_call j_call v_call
TGTGCCAGCAGCCCACGCACCCCTGGCCGCGGGACTAGCGGGACCTACGAGCAGTACTTC CASSPRTPGRGTSGTYEQYF TRBD2 TRBJ2-7 TRBV28
TGTGCCAGCAGCCATGGGACAGGTAAAGTTTATCAGCCCCAGCATTTT CASSHGTGKVYQPQHF TRBD1 TRBJ1-5 TRBV3-1/TRBV3-2
TGTGCCAGCAGCCAAGCCAGGTTAGGGGTCTACGAGCAGTACTTC CASSQARLGVYEQYF . TRBJ2-7 TRBV14
TGCGCCAGCAGCTTGGCTAGCGGGAGTACCGGGGAGCTGTTTTTT CASSLASGSTGELFF TRBD2 TRBJ2-2 TRBV5-1
TGTGCCAGCAGTTCGGGGAAGCGCCAGCATTTT CASSSGKRQHF . TRBJ1-5 TRBV28
TGCGCCAGCAGCCAATACAGAGGACTAGACGAGCAGTACTTC CASSQYRGLDEQYF TRBD2 TRBJ2-7 TRBV4-1
TGTGCCAGCAGTTTAACAGGGGGCGCCTTTCAGCCCCAGCATTTT CASSLTGGAFQPQHF TRBD1 TRBJ1-5 TRBV27
TGTGCCAGCAGTTACAGGGGGCCAGCTAATGAAAAACTGTTTTTT CASSYRGPANEKLFF TRBD1 TRBJ1-4 TRBV28
TGCGCCAGCAGCTCAGCGGAGACTGTTGGCTACACCTTC CASSSAETVGYTF . TRBJ1-2 TRBV5-1
TGTGCCAGCAGCCAAGATACTGTTCGAGAGACCCAGTACTTC CASSQDTVRETQYF . TRBJ2-5 TRBV14
TGTGCCAGCAGCCTGGGGGGGGAGCAGTACTTC CASSLGGEQYF TRBD2 TRBJ2-7 TRBV3-1/TRBV3-2
TGCGCCAGCAGCTTGGGGCAGGGGGCTGGCTACGAGCAGTACTTC CASSLGQGAGYEQYF TRBD1 TRBJ2-7 TRBV5-1
TGTGCCAGCAGGCATGGTAGTACTAATGAAAAACTGTTTTTT CASRHGSTNEKLFF . TRBJ1-4 TRBV28
TGTGCCAGCAGCCAAGACGGGAGTTTTAGGGAGCAGTACTTC CASSQDGSFREQYF . TRBJ2-7 TRBV3-1/TRBV3-2